This T cell receptor (beta chain) came from a study of shared clonotypes between healthy human individuals. Study observations and caveats: Across a handful of donors, naive CD4 shared roughly 5%, naive CD8 over 3%, memory CD4 approximately 2.5%, memory CD8 0.4% to 0.5%. Compared with clonotypes that all four donors shared, non-shared clonotypes had lower generation probabilities.

Donors were healthy HIV-negative adults without recent acute infections or vaccinations. The data were produced by immunoSEQ multiplex PCR, yet TCRdb's version contains in-frame clones alone and is incomplete. The sample holds over a million clones, roughly 96% seen once. Details on this clone: Its antigen is as yet unknown.

The CDR3 covers 14 residues. Unmatched junction bases numbered 4, after V lost 6 bases and J lost 0 bases. Germline V lookup: CDR1 SGHKS, CDR2 YYEKEE (reference sequence). Sequencing was done on a sample of naive CD4+ T cells sorted from blood. Specified subset: CD45RA+ positively selected. The chain has TRBV5-5 and TRBJ2-7; 9 positions agree with TRBD2. This clonotype originated in a man younger than 45 in good health. CDR3 coding DNA: TGTGCCAGCAACCCTAGCGGGACCTCCTACGAGCAGTACTTC. Amino acid sequence: CASNPSGTSYEQYF. The variable domain in full, with the rest retrieved from reference TRBV5-5 and TRBJ2-7, is DAGVTQSPTHLIKTRGQQVTLRCSPISGHKSVSWYQQVLGQGPQFIFQYYEKEERGRGNFPDRFSARQFPNYSSELNVNALLLGDSALYLCASNPSGTSYEQYFGPGTRLTVT.